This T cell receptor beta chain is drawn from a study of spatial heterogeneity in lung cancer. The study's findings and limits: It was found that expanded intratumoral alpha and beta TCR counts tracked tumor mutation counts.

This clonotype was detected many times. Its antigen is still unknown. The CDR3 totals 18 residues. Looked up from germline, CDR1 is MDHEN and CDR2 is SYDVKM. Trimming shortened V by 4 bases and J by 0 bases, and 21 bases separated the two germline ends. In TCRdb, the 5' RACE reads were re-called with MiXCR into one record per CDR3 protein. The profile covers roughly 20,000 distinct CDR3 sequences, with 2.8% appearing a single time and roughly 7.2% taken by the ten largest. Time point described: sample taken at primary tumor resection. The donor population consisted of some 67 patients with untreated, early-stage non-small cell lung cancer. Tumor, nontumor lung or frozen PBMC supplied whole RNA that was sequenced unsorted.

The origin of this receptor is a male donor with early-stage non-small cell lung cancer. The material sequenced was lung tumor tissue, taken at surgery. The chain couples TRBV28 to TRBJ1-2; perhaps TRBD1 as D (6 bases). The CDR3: CASSSFTGRIIANYGYTF. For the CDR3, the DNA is TGTGCCAGCAGTTCTTTCACAGGGAGGATCATAGCTAACTATGGCTACACCTTC.